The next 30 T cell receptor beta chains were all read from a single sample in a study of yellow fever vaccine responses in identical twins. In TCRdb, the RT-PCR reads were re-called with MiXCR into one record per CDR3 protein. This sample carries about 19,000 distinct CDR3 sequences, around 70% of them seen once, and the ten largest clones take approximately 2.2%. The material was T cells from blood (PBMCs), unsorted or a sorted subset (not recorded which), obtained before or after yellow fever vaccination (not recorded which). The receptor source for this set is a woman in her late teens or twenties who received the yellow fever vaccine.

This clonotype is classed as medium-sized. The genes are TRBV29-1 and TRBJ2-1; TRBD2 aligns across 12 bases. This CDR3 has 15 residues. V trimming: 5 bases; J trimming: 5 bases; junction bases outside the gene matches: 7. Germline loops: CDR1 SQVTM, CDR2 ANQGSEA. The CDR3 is CSVLNLAGGNNEQFF. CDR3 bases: TGCAGCGTTCTTAACCTAGCGGGAGGGAACAATGAGCAGTTCTTC.

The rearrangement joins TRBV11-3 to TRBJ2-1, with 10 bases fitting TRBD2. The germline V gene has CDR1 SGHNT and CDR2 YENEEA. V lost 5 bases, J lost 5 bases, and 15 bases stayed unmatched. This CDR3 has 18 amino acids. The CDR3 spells CASSNSFLLAGPDNEQFF. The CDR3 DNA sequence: TGTGCCAGCAGCAATAGCTTCCTACTAGCGGGACCCGACAATGAGCAGTTCTTC. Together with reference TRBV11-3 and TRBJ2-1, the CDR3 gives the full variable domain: EAGVVQSPRYKIIEKKQPVAFWCNPISGHNTLYWYLQNLGQGPELLIRYENEEAVDDSQLPKDRFSAERLKGVDSTLKIQPAELGDSAVYLCASSNSFLLAGPDNEQFFGPGTRLTVL.

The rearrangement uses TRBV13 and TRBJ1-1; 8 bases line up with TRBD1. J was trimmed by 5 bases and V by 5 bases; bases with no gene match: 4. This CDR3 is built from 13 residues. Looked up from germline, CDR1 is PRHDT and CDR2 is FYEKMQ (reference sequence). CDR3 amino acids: CASSRQGRTEAFF. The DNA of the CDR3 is TGTGCCAGCAGCCGACAGGGGAGGACTGAAGCTTTCTTT.

This CDR3 reads CASSIGNTEAFF. The CDR3 DNA sequence: TGTGCCAGTAGTATCGGCAACACTGAAGCTTTCTTT. The rearrangement uses TRBV19 and TRBJ1-1, with D unresolved. V lost 3 bases and J lost 2, with 4 bases in between. Germline values: CDR1 LNHDA, CDR2 SQIVND (reference sequence). The CDR3 length is 12 residues.

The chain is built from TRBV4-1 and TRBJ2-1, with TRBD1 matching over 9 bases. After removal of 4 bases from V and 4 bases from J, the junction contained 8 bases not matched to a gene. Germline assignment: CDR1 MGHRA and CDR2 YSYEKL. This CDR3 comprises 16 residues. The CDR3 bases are TGCGCCAGCAGCCTCTTCCCGGGACAGGGTTACAATGAGCAGTTCTTC. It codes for CASSLFPGQGYNEQFF.

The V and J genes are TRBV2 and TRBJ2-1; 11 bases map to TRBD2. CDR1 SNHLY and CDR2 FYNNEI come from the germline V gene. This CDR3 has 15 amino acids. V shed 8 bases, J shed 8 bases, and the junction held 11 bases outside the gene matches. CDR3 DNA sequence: TGTGCCAGCTGGCCTCCTAGCGGGAGGAGGGATGAGCAGTTCTTC. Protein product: CASWPPSGRRDEQFF.

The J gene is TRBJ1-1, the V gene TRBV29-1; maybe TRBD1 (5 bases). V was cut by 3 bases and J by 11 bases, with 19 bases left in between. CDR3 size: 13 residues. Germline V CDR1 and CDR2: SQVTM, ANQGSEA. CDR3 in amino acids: CSVDRVTPGWAFF. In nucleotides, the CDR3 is TGCAGCGTTGACAGGGTCACCCCCGGTTGGGCTTTCTTT.

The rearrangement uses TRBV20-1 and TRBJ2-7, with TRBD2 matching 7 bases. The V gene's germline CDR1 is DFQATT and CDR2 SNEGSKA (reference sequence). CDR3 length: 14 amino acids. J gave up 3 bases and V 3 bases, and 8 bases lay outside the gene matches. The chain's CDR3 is CSASGSGRDYEQYV. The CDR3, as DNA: TGCAGTGCTAGTGGTAGCGGGCGGGACTACGAGCAGTACGTC.

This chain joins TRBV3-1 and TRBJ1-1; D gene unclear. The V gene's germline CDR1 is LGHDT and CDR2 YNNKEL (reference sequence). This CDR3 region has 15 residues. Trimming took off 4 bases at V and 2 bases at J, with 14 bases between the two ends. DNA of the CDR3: TGTGCCAGCAGCCTCTCGACGCTTTTCAACACTGAAGCTTTCTTT. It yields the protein CASSLSTLFNTEAFF.

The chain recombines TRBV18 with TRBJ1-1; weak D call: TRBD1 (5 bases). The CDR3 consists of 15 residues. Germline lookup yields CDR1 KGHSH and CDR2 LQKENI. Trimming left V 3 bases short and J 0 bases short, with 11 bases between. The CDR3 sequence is CASSPPGGVNTEAFF. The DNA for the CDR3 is TGTGCCAGCTCACCGCCCGGGGGGGTGAACACTGAAGCTTTCTTT.

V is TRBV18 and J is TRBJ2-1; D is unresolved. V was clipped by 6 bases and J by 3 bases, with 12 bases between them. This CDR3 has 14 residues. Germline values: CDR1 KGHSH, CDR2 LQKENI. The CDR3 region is CASSPDRNYNEQFF. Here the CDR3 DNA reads TGTGCCAGCTCCCCAGACCGTAACTACAATGAGCAGTTCTTC.

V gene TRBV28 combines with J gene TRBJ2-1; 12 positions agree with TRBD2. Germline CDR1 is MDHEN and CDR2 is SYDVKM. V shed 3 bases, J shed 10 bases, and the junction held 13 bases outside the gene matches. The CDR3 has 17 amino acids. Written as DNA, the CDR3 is TGTGCCAGCAGTTTTATCGGACTAGCGGGGCAAATTAAAGAGCAGTTCTTC. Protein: CASSFIGLAGQIKEQFF.

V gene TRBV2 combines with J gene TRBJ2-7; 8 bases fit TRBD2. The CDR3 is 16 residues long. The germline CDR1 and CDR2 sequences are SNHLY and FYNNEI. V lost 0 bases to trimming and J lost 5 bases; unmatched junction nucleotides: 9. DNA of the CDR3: TGTGCCAGCAGTGAAGCGCCCCCGGGACTAGTCCACGAGCAGTACTTC. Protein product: CASSEAPPGLVHEQYF.

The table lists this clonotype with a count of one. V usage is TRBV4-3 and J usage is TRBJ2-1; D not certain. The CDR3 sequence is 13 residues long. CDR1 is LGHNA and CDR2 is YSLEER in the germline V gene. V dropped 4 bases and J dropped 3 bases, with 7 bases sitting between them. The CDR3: CASSPDFYNEQFF. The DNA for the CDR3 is TGCGCCAGCAGCCCCGACTTCTACAATGAGCAGTTCTTC.

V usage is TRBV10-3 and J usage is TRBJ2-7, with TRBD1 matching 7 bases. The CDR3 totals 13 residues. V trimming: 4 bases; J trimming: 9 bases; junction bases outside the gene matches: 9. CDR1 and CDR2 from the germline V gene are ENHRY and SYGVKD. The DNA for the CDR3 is TGTGCCATCAGTGGATCAGAACAGGGGCCGCAGTACGTC. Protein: CAISGSEQGPQYV.

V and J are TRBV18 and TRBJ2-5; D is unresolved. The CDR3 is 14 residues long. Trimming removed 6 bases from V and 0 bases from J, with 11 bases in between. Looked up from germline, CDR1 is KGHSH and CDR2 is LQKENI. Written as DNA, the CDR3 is TGTGCCAGCTCGGCTCGTGGGAACCAAGAGACCCAGTACTTC. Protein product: CASSARGNQETQYF.

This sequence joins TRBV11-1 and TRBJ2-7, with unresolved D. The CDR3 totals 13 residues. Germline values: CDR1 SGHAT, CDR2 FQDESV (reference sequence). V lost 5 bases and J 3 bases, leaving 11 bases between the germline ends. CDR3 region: CASSERSVYEQYF. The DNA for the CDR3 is TGTGCCAGCAGCGAAAGGTCAGTCTACGAGCAGTACTTC.

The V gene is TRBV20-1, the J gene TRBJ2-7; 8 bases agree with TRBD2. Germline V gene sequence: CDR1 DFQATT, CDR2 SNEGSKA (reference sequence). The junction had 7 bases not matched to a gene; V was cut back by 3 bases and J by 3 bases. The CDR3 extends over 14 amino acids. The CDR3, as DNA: TGCAGTGCTAGTTTTAGCGGGAACTACTACGAGCAGTACGTC. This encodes CSASFSGNYYEQYV.

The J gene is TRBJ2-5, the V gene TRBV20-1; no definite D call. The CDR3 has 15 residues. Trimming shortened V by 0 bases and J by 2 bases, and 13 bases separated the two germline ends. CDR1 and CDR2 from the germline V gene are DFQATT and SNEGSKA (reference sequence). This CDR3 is CSARDLGDPQETQYF. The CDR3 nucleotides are TGCAGTGCTAGAGATTTAGGTGACCCTCAAGAGACCCAGTACTTC.

The CDR3 region is CAISESGGARAADTQYF. The CDR3 DNA is TGTGCCATCAGTGAGTCGGGTGGGGCCCGGGCGGCAGATACGCAGTATTTT. The chain joins TRBV10-3 to TRBJ2-3, with D maybe TRBD1 (5 bases). Germline V CDR1 and CDR2: ENHRY, SYGVKD. This CDR3 comprises 17 residues. Trimming shortened V by 0 bases and J by 4 bases, and 17 bases separated the two germline ends.

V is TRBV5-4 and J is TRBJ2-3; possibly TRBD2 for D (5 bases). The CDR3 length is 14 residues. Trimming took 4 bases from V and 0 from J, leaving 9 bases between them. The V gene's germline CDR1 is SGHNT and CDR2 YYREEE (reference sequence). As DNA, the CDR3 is TGTGCCAGCAGCCTCAGCGGAAGCACAGATACGCAGTATTTT. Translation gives CASSLSGSTDTQYF.

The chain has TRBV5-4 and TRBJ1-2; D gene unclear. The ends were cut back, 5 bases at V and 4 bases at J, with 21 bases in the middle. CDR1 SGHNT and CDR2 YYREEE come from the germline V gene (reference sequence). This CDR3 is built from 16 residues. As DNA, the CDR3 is TGTGCCAGCAGTTCTTCCCTATGGCAGTCGATCTATGGCTACACCTTC. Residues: CASSSSLWQSIYGYTF.

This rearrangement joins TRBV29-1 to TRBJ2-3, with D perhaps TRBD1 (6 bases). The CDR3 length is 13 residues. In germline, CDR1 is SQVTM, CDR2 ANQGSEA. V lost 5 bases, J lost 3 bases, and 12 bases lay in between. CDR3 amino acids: CSVSTGQTDTQYF. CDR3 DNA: TGCAGCGTTTCTACAGGGCAAACAGATACGCAGTATTTT.

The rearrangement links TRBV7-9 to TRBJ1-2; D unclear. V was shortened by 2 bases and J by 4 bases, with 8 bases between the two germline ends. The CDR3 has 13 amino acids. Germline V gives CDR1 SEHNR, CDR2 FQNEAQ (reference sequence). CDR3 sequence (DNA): TGTGCCAGCAGCTTATCCCTTGGCTATGGCTACACCTTC. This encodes CASSLSLGYGYTF.

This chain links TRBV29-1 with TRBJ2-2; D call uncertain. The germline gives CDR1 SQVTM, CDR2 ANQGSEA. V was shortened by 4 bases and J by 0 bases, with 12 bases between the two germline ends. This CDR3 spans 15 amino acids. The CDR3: CSVGGRNANTGELFF. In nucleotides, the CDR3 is TGCAGCGTTGGAGGACGGAACGCGAACACCGGGGAGCTGTTTTTT.

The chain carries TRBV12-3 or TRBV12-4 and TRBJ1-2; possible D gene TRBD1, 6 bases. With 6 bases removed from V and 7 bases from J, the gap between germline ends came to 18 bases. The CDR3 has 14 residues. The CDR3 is CASSPQGWLSGYTF. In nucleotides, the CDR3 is TGTGCCAGCAGCCCTCAGGGGTGGCTCTCTGGCTACACCTTC.

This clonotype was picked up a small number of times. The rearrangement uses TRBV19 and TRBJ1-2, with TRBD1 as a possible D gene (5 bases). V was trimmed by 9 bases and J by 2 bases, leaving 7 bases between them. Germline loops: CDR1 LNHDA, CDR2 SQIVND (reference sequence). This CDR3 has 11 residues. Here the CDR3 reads CASRANYGYTF. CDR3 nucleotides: TGTGCCAGCAGGGCCAACTATGGCTACACCTTC.

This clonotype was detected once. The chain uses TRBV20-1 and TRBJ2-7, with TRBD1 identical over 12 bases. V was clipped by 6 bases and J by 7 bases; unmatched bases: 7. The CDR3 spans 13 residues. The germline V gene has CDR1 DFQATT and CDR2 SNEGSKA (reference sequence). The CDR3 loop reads CSAPGQGAGEQYV. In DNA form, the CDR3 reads TGCAGTGCACCGGGACAGGGGGCTGGTGAGCAGTACGTC.

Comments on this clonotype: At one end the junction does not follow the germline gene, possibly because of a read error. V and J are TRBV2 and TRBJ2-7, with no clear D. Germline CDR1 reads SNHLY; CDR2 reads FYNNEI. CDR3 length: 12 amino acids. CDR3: CASSPETYEQYF. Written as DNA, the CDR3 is TGTGCCAGCTCTCCGGAAACCTACGAGCAGTATTTC. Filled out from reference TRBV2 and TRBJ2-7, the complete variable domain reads EPEVTQTPSHQVTQMGQEVILRCVPISNHLYFYWYRQILGQKVEFLVSFYNNEISEKSEIFDDQFSVERPDGSNFTLKIRSTKLEDSAMYFCASSPETYEQYFGPGTRLTVT.

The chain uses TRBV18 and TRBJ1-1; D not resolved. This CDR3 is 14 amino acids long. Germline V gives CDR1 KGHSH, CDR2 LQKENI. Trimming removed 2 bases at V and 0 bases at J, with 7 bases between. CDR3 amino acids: CASSPTNLNTEAFF. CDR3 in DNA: TGTGCCAGCTCACCAACCAACTTGAACACTGAAGCTTTCTTT.